This TCR beta chain originates from a study of technical replicates of blood from a handful of donors. Some clones are missing from TCRdb's copy, which holds only in-frame ones; the method was immunoSEQ multiplex PCR. In the table there are about 75,000 clones, 95% to 97% of which are singletons. The CDR3 is 14 amino acids. V dropped 6 bases and J dropped 0 bases, with 11 bases sitting between them. Germline V CDR1 and CDR2: MNHEY, SVGAGI. The sample was T cells isolated from PBMCs. The clonotype originates from a human donor in good health. The gene calls are TRBV6-5 and TRBJ1-1, with a weak D call TRBD1 (5 bases). The CDR3 DNA sequence: TGTGCCAGCAGACGCTCAGGGATGAACACTGAAGCTTTCTTT. Translated, it gives CASRRSGMNTEAFF.